The 18 T cell receptor beta chains below come from one sample, sequenced in a study of blood T cell repertoires in COVID-19 (dated by TCRdb to the early 2020s). Library generation was performed with the immunoSEQ multiplex PCR assay. The clones in this table, taken by TCRdb from immuneACCESS, are in-frame only. Not every clone is retained; where verified, under half of the shortfall comes from an unresolved V gene, and the cause of the rest is unknown. A total of approximately 300,000 clones appear in this sample, about 85% of them only once. The biggest ten clones account for about 1.9% of the sample. The sample comprised PBMCs or T cells enriched from blood (not recorded which). The source of these receptors is a woman in her 30s who had been exposed to COVID-19.

The CDR3, as DNA: TGTGCCAGCAGCGTAGAAGTAACAGGGGGCAGCTATGGCTACACCTTC. It encodes CASSVEVTGGSYGYTF. The chain carries TRBV9 and TRBJ1-2; 9 bases match TRBD1. The CDR3 sequence is 16 residues long. V lost 0 bases and J lost 4; bases outside the gene matches: 7. Germline assignment: CDR1 SGDLS and CDR2 YYNGEE. The full variable domain, in which reference TRBV9 and TRBJ1-2 provide the parts outside the CDR3, is DSGVTQTPKHLITATGQRVTLRCSPRSGDLSVYWYQQSLDQGLQFLIQYYNGEERAKGNILERFSAQQFPDLHSELNLSSLELGDSALYFCASSVEVTGGSYGYTFGSGTRLTVV.

This clone was found once. This chain links TRBV7-2 with TRBJ2-3, with 12 positions matching TRBD2. Germline CDR1 reads SGHTA; CDR2 reads FQGNSA. This CDR3 is built from 16 residues. J gave up 5 bases and V 1 base, and 4 bases lay outside the gene matches. DNA of the CDR3: TGTGCCAGCAGCTTAGGACTAGCGGGAGCGGAAGATACGCAGTATTTT. Its translation: CASSLGLAGAEDTQYF. Together with reference TRBV7-2 and TRBJ2-3, the CDR3 gives the full variable domain: GAGVSQSPSNKVTEKGKDVELRCDPISGHTALYWYRQSLGQGLEFLIYFQGNSAPDKSGLPSDRFSAERTGGSVSTLTIQRTQQEDSAVYLCASSLGLAGAEDTQYFGPGTRLTVL.

This sequence joins TRBV30 and TRBJ1-5; 8 bases are a match to TRBD1. CDR1 GTSNPN and CDR2 SVGIG come from the germline V gene (reference sequence). V was clipped by 0 bases and J by 2 bases; unmatched bases: 9. The CDR3 is 17 amino acids. Here the CDR3 reads CAWSVPPRGPGNQPQHF. Written as DNA, the CDR3 is TGTGCCTGGAGTGTACCCCCCAGGGGGCCTGGCAATCAGCCCCAGCATTTT.

This clone was picked up one time. The chain uses TRBV6-1 and TRBJ1-1; a weak D match, TRBD1 (5 bases). CDR1 is MNHNS and CDR2 is SASEGT in the germline V gene. V lost 6 bases to trimming and J lost 1 base, with 15 bases between them. This CDR3 spans 15 amino acids. CDR3: CASSNPLQGNTEAFF. The CDR3 DNA reads TGTGCCAGCAGCAACCCTCTGCAGGGGAACACTGAAGCTTTCTTT.

The V and J genes are TRBV4-2 and TRBJ2-3, with no clear D. V lost 2 bases, J lost 4 bases, and 10 bases lay in between. Germline CDR1 and CDR2: LGHNA and YNFKEQ. The CDR3 totals 14 residues. The CDR3 is CASSQPSTPDTQYF. The CDR3 region has the DNA TGTGCCAGCAGCCAACCTAGTACACCAGATACGCAGTATTTT.

This chain joins TRBV6-2 or TRBV6-3 and TRBJ1-1, with TRBD1 as a possible D gene (6 bases). Trimming removed 6 bases at V and 7 bases at J, with 15 bases between. Germline V gives CDR1 MNHEY, CDR2 SVGEGT. There are 13 residues in the CDR3. The CDR3 DNA reads TGTGCCAGCAGCCCCTTTGGACAGATTGAAGCTTTCTTT. This translates into CASSPFGQIEAFF.

V gene TRBV28 combines with J gene TRBJ2-1; 11 positions agree with TRBD2. The germline gives CDR1 MDHEN, CDR2 SYDVKM. The CDR3 length is 16 residues. The J segment lost 9 bases and the V segment lost 1 base, leaving 8 bases of the junction unmatched. The CDR3 spells CASSLSLAGGFGEQFF. Written as DNA, the CDR3 is TGTGCCAGCAGTTTATCCCTAGCGGGAGGATTCGGTGAGCAGTTCTTC.

The V gene is TRBV7-2, the J gene TRBJ2-2; 8 bases are a match to TRBD2. The CDR3 extends over 14 amino acids. Per the germline V gene, CDR1 is SGHTA and CDR2 is FQGNSA. Germline trimming cut 8 bases from V and 5 bases from J; bases unmatched to any gene: 7. CDR3 region: CASLRGGRTGELFF. As DNA, the CDR3 is TGTGCCAGCTTACGGGGGGGCCGGACCGGGGAGCTGTTTTTT.

V is TRBV7-2 and J is TRBJ2-7, with TRBD2 matching 15 bases. Trimming cost V 5 bases and J 7 bases; bases outside gene matches: 9. The CDR3 is 16 residues long. Germline lookup yields CDR1 SGHTA and CDR2 FQGNSA. CDR3 loop: CASSIGLAGGSREQYF. The CDR3 region has the DNA TGTGCCAGCAGCATCGGACTAGCGGGGGGGTCTCGGGAGCAGTACTTC.

In its sample, this clone was seen once. This chain joins TRBV28 and TRBJ1-1; D gene ambiguous. CDR1 is MDHEN and CDR2 is SYDVKM in the germline V gene. This CDR3 is 15 amino acids long. V was pared by 3 bases and J by 1 base, with 12 bases between. The CDR3 region has the DNA TGTGCCAGCAGTTTCTATGCGATTGCGAACACTGAAGCTTTCTTT. It translates to CASSFYAIANTEAFF.

The rearrangement joins TRBV28 to TRBJ2-3; D uncertain. The CDR3 is 14 amino acids. Germline CDR1 is MDHEN and CDR2 is SYDVKM. Trimming left V 7 bases short and J 2 bases short, with 13 bases between. CDR3 residues: CASKLRVPTDTQYF. In DNA form, the CDR3 reads TGTGCCAGCAAACTTCGGGTTCCCACAGATACGCAGTATTTT.

The rearrangement joins TRBV30 to TRBJ2-7, with a possible D match to TRBD1 (6 bases). The V and J ends lost 6 bases and 0 bases respectively, with 18 bases between them. The V gene's germline CDR1 is GTSNPN and CDR2 SVGIG (reference sequence). This CDR3 has 15 amino acids. CDR3 DNA: TGTGCCTGTCTAAGAGTTGGGGACACCTCCTACGAGCAGTACTTC. Amino acid sequence: CACLRVGDTSYEQYF.

The chain combines TRBV5-1 with TRBJ2-7; the D is unclear. Germline V lookup: CDR1 SGHRS, CDR2 YFSETQ. This CDR3 contains 14 residues. Trimming removed 6 bases at V and 0 bases at J, with 13 bases between. CDR3 amino acids: CASTRPDNSYEQYF. CDR3 coding DNA: TGCGCCAGCACCAGGCCTGACAACTCCTACGAGCAGTACTTC.

The chain recombines TRBV3-1 (or the pseudogene TRBV3-2) with TRBJ1-2; D not resolved. CDR1 and CDR2 from the germline V gene are LGHDT and YNNKEL (reference sequence). This CDR3 comprises 13 residues. Trimming removed 1 base at V and 4 bases at J, with 7 bases between. The CDR3 sequence: CASSQGGVYGYTF. The CDR3 nucleotides read TGTGCCAGCAGCCAAGGAGGAGTCTATGGCTACACCTTC.

CDR3 sequence reads: CASSLGQSLSYEQYF. The CDR3 DNA reads TGTGCCAGCAGCTTGGGTCAGTCCTTGTCCTACGAGCAGTACTTC. The rearrangement joins TRBV5-5 to TRBJ2-7; D unresolved. Germline CDR1 is SGHKS and CDR2 is YYEKEE (reference sequence). The CDR3 spans 15 residues. V shed 0 bases and J shed 1 base, with 11 bases lying between them.

The chain combines TRBV7-6 with TRBJ1-2; 7 bases map to TRBD1. Germline assignment: CDR1 SGHVS and CDR2 FNYEAQ. J was trimmed by 4 bases and V by 2 bases; bases with no gene match: 1. The CDR3 is made up of 13 amino acids. The CDR3: CASSLSGGYGYTF. CDR3 DNA: TGTGCCAGCAGCTTATCAGGGGGCTATGGCTACACCTTC.

CDR3 sequence (DNA): TGTGCCAGCAGTGATATGACGGCGGCCCGAGAGCAGTTCTTC. This sequence encodes CASSDMTAAREQFF. This chain connects TRBV9 to TRBJ2-1; the D is unclear. The CDR3 extends over 14 amino acids. V shed 5 bases and J shed 10 bases, with 19 bases lying between them. Germline V gives CDR1 SGDLS, CDR2 YYNGEE.

The chain joins TRBV6-4 to TRBJ1-1, with 10 bases matching TRBD1. CDR1 MRHNA and CDR2 SNTAGT come from the germline V gene. J gave up 3 bases and V 2 bases, and 3 bases lay outside the gene matches. The CDR3 totals 15 residues. CDR3 sequence reads: CASSDQDRGDTEAFF. DNA for the CDR3: TGTGCCAGCAGTGACCAGGACAGGGGGGACACTGAAGCTTTCTTT.